Only a few counts were recorded for the clone carrying this TCR beta chain. Its antigen is as yet unknown. These data come from a study of T cell repertoires in cytomegalovirus infection. The CDR3 consists of 17 residues. The V gene's germline CDR1 is SGHKS and CDR2 YYEKEE (reference sequence). The ends were cut back, 2 bases at V and 0 bases at J, with 16 bases in the middle. TCRdb reprocessed the reads with MiXCR, giving one entry per CDR3 protein. The sample has hundreds of thousands of distinct CDR3 sequences; around 32% are singletons. This material consisted of cultured PBMCs, taken from culture after CMV antigen stimulation. The TCR comes from a human donor in good health (CMV status not recorded). Some clones in this sample may be carry-over from other donors' samples. This chain links TRBV5-5 with TRBJ2-3; D possibly corresponds to TRBD1 (5 bases). The CDR3 coding sequence is TGTGCCAGCAGCTTCCCAAGCAGGGAACCAAGCACAGATACGCAGTATTTT. Translation gives CASSFPSREPSTDTQYF.